Detailed here is one T cell receptor (beta chain). The method was immunoSEQ multiplex PCR; TCRdb's version includes in-frame clones alone and lacks a portion of them. The table includes millions of clones, roughly 93% detected once. The sample originates from a study of shared clonotypes between healthy human individuals. The CDR3 spans 18 residues. The trim removed 0 bases at V and 0 bases at J, leaving 8 bases unmatched. Per germline, CDR1 SGHDN and CDR2 FVKESK. The rearrangement uses TRBV14 and TRBJ1-3, with 7 bases lining up with TRBD1. The sequencing sample was made of naive CD4+ T cells from PBMCs. The subset denotes: CD45RA+ positively selected. The clonotype comes from a man aged 18 to 30 in good health. Some clones in this sample may be carry-over from other donors' samples. The CDR3 region has the DNA TGTGCCAGCAGCCAAGACTCCGGGACAGTTAGCTCTGGAAACACCATATATTTT. Protein sequence: CASSQDSGTVSSGNTIYF.